What follows are 21 T cell receptor beta chains derived from one specimen sequenced in a study of blood T cell repertoires in COVID-19. Clones were read by immunoSEQ multiplex PCR, and TCRdb kept only the in-frame ones, dropping some. The sample records around 300,000 clones, roughly nine tenths being singletons. The sequenced sample consisted of peripheral blood. Source of these receptors: a man in his fifties or sixties with acute or convalescent COVID-19.

The V and J genes are TRBV4-1 and TRBJ1-4, with a weak D call TRBD1 (6 bases). This CDR3 has 21 residues. In germline, CDR1 is MGHRA, CDR2 YSYEKL. V was cut by 0 bases and J by 1 base, with 24 bases left in between. CDR3 nucleotide sequence: TGCGCCAGCAGCCAAGATCGCCTGGGGGGGCGAAAAGGGATAACTAATGAAAAACTGTTTTTT. This gives the protein CASSQDRLGGRKGITNEKLFF.

The chain combines TRBV5-1 with TRBJ2-7, with 10 bases identical to TRBD1. CDR3 length: 14 amino acids. After removal of 2 bases from V and 6 bases from J, the junction contained 5 bases not matched to a gene. From germline, CDR1 is SGHRS and CDR2 YFSETQ. The CDR3 DNA is TGCGCCAGCAGCTTACCTGGGACAGGGGTCGAGCAGTACTTC. It encodes CASSLPGTGVEQYF.

V is TRBV6-5 and J is TRBJ2-3, with D perhaps matching TRBD2 (5 bases). The V gene lost 6 bases and the J gene lost 1 base, with 14 bases spanning the gap. This CDR3 comprises 15 residues. Per germline, CDR1 MNHEY and CDR2 SVGAGI. The CDR3 nucleotides are TGTGCCAGCAGCCTTTCCGGGATTCGCACAGATACGCAGTATTTT. Encoded protein: CASSLSGIRTDTQYF.

This clone occurred once. DNA of the CDR3: TGTGCCAGCAGCTTTTCCGGGACAGGGTCGGCCGGGGAGCTGTTTTTT. Its protein is CASSFSGTGSAGELFF. This chain links TRBV3-1 (or the pseudogene TRBV3-2) with TRBJ2-2, with 9 bases identical to TRBD1. The length of the CDR3 is 16 residues. Germline-derived CDR1 and CDR2 are LGHDT and YNNKEL (reference sequence). With V trimmed by 5 bases and J by 6 bases, 10 bases remained unmatched.

The chain employs TRBV20-1 and TRBJ1-5, with D perhaps matching TRBD1 (6 bases). CDR1 is DFQATT, CDR2 SNEGSKA, per germline (reference sequence). Between the trimmed V and J ends, which lost 3 bases and 6 bases, there was a span of 12 bases. The CDR3 contains 13 residues. This chain's CDR3 is CSASQGISQPQHF. The CDR3 DNA sequence: TGCAGTGCTAGTCAGGGGATCAGTCAGCCCCAGCATTTT.

The gene calls are TRBV5-1 and TRBJ2-1; maybe TRBD1 (5 bases). CDR1 is SGHRS and CDR2 is YFSETQ in the germline V gene. V was cut by 1 base and J by 7 bases, with 24 bases left in between. The CDR3 runs to 18 residues. CDR3 coding DNA: TGCGCCAGCAGCTTGATGGCAGGGTGGTCTTCGCGAGTAAATGAGCAGTTCTTC. It codes for CASSLMAGWSSRVNEQFF.

The V and J genes are TRBV7-2 and TRBJ2-5; D uncertain. The germline gives CDR1 SGHTA, CDR2 FQGNSA. Trimming took off 3 bases at V and 0 bases at J, with 8 bases between the two ends. This CDR3 comprises 14 residues. As DNA, the CDR3 is TGTGCCAGCAGCTTTCAGTGGTACCAAGAGACCCAGTACTTC. Encoded protein: CASSFQWYQETQYF.

V and J are TRBV7-2 and TRBJ2-7, with 8 bases matching TRBD2. J was trimmed by 0 bases and V by 1 base; bases with no gene match: 5. Germline CDR1 SGHTA, CDR2 FQGNSA. The CDR3 is 16 residues long. The CDR3 sequence is CASSLEAGASSYEQYF. The CDR3 nucleotides read TGTGCCAGCAGCTTAGAAGCGGGGGCCAGCTCCTACGAGCAGTACTTC.

V is TRBV7-3 and J is TRBJ2-5, with 8 bases lining up with TRBD2. Germline CDR1 and CDR2: SGHTA and FQGTGA. With 3 bases clipped from V and 1 base from J, the junction kept 4 bases outside the gene matches. This CDR3 is built from 15 residues. CDR3 DNA: TGTGCCAGCAGCTTTGGAAGCGGGGGCCAAGAGACCCAGTACTTC. Protein: CASSFGSGGQETQYF.

The table lists this clone with a few counts. This sequence joins TRBV4-1 and TRBJ1-1; the D is unclear. CDR1 and CDR2 from the germline V gene are MGHRA and YSYEKL. This CDR3 has 14 residues. The V end lost 1 base, the J end lost 2 bases, and 8 bases lay between the germline ends. The CDR3 protein is CASSQGLGNTEAFF. The CDR3 DNA reads TGCGCCAGCAGCCAAGGGCTAGGTAACACTGAAGCTTTCTTT.

The chain employs TRBV10-3 and TRBJ2-7; TRBD2 matches at 10 bases. J was trimmed by 0 bases and V by 3 bases; bases with no gene match: 2. Germline V gene sequence: CDR1 ENHRY, CDR2 SYGVKD. The CDR3 length is 15 residues. CDR3 sequence: CAISDPSGSSYEQYF. The CDR3 bases are TGTGCCATCAGTGACCCTAGCGGGAGCTCCTACGAGCAGTACTTC.

The V gene is TRBV25-1, the J gene TRBJ1-6, with D maybe TRBD1 (5 bases). V was cut by 3 bases and J by 6 bases, with 9 bases left in between. The CDR3 runs to 14 residues. Germline V gives CDR1 MGHDK, CDR2 SYGVNS. The CDR3 loop reads CASSDRTPNSPLHF. In DNA form, the CDR3 reads TGTGCCAGCAGTGACCGGACACCTAATTCACCCCTCCACTTT.

This chain connects TRBV5-1 to TRBJ2-4, with 7 nucleotides matching TRBD1. This CDR3 has 14 amino acids. Germline lookup yields CDR1 SGHRS and CDR2 YFSETQ. With V trimmed by 3 bases and J by 8 bases, 8 bases remained unmatched. The CDR3 nucleotides read TGCGCCAGCAGCTCCGGGACAGCTTCATACATTCAGTACTTC. It is translated as CASSSGTASYIQYF.

The chain combines TRBV5-4 with TRBJ2-7; TRBD1 might be the D (5 bases). Germline CDR1 is SGHNT and CDR2 is YYREEE (reference sequence). The CDR3 covers 15 residues. The V gene lost 1 base and the J gene lost 4 bases, with 15 bases spanning the gap. The CDR3 sequence is CASSLSGQGGYEQYF. CDR3 bases: TGTGCCAGCAGCTTGTCGGGCCAGGGTGGGTACGAGCAGTACTTC.

The chain recombines TRBV7-9 with TRBJ1-2; no clear D. This CDR3 has 13 amino acids. Germline V gene data show CDR1 as SEHNR and CDR2 as FQNEAQ (reference sequence). The V end lost 5 bases, the J end lost 7 bases, and 14 bases lay between the germline ends. The CDR3 protein is CASSPMTISGYTF. DNA of the CDR3: TGTGCCAGCAGCCCAATGACAATCAGTGGCTACACCTTC.

The chain joins TRBV15 to TRBJ1-1; TRBD1 matches 9 bases. Trimming at V came to 5 bases and at J to 6 bases, leaving 4 bases not matched to a gene. Germline CDR1 is LNHNV and CDR2 is YYDKDF (reference sequence). This CDR3 contains 13 residues. DNA of the CDR3: TGTGCCACCAGCCCGACAGGGGGAGCTGAAGCTTTCTTT. Its translation is CATSPTGGAEAFF.

This rearrangement joins TRBV5-6 to TRBJ1-4; 8 nucleotides align to TRBD1. J lost 13 bases, V lost 4 bases, and 9 bases had no gene match. The CDR3 runs 13 residues. Germline V gene lookup returns CDR1 SGHDT and CDR2 YYEEEE. CDR3 sequence reads: CASSPRTGPGLFF. CDR3 nucleotide sequence: TGTGCCAGCAGCCCTAGGACAGGGCCCGGACTGTTTTTT.

The genes are TRBV13 and TRBJ1-2; D gene unclear. This CDR3 contains 13 residues. Trimming shortened V by 4 bases and J by 7 bases, and 13 bases separated the two germline ends. The germline V gene encodes CDR1 PRHDT and CDR2 FYEKMQ (reference sequence). The CDR3 protein is CASSSRGHSGYTF. The CDR3 nucleotides read TGTGCCAGCAGCTCCCGCGGCCATAGTGGCTACACCTTC.

This chain links TRBV19 with TRBJ2-5, with a possible D match to TRBD1 (6 bases). Trimming shortened V by 2 bases and J by 0 bases, and 13 bases separated the two germline ends. CDR1 and CDR2 from the germline V gene are LNHDA and SQIVND (reference sequence). The CDR3 is made up of 16 amino acids. The CDR3 DNA reads TGTGCCAGTAGTATAAAAGGCCAGGGGTACCAAGAGACCCAGTACTTC. Translated, it gives CASSIKGQGYQETQYF.

The J gene is TRBJ2-2, the V gene TRBV7-6, with 8 bases lining up with TRBD1. The CDR3 is 17 residues long. Looked up from germline, CDR1 is SGHVS and CDR2 is FNYEAQ. J gave up 6 bases and V 0 bases, and 9 bases lay outside the gene matches. For the CDR3, the DNA is TGTGCCAGCAGCTTAGCAAGCCGACAGGGGTGGTCCGGGGAGCTGTTTTTT. It encodes CASSLASRQGWSGELFF.

This sequence joins TRBV18 and TRBJ1-1, with D perhaps matching TRBD1 (5 bases). The CDR3 spans 12 residues. Trimming removed 3 bases at V and 8 bases at J, with 10 bases between. Looked up from germline, CDR1 is KGHSH and CDR2 is LQKENI. CDR3 sequence: CASSPQQGEAFF. DNA of the CDR3: TGTGCCAGCTCACCCCAGCAGGGCGAAGCTTTCTTT. The full variable domain, rest sourced from reference TRBV18 and TRBJ1-1, is NAGVMQNPRHLVRRRGQEARLRCSPMKGHSHVYWYRQLPEEGLKFMVYLQKENIIDESGMPKERFSAEFPKEGPSILRIQQVVRGDSAAYFCASSPQQGEAFFGQGTRLTVV.